A single sample gave rise to the 16 T cell receptor beta chains below, sequenced in a study of PD-1 blockade in classical Hodgkin lymphoma (dated by TCRdb to 2019 to 2021). The library was built by means of the immunoSEQ multiplex PCR assay. This is the immuneACCESS table as TCRdb keeps it, with only in-frame sequences that have V and J called. A part of the clones is gone; compared with another copy, unresolved V genes explain less than half, and the rest is unexplained. Across this sample there are tens of thousands of clones, with roughly 78% seen only once. Less than 10% of the sample goes to the ten largest clones. The time point label for this specimen denotes: cycle 4 day 1 (C4D1), after around six weeks of nivolumab. Every trial patient had relapsed following autologous stem cell transplantation, and prior brentuximab vedotin exposure was what differed among cohorts A, B and C. The material sequenced was peripheral blood mononuclear cells (PBMCs), taken before the fourth cycle of nivolumab. These receptors were collected from a human donor with classical Hodgkin lymphoma.

The rearrangement links TRBV10-3 to TRBJ1-5; maybe TRBD1 (6 bases). Looked up from germline, CDR1 is ENHRY and CDR2 is SYGVKD. Trimming removed 2 bases at V and 2 bases at J, with 10 bases between. The CDR3 runs 15 residues. The CDR3: CAISEPSGGNQPQHF. CDR3 DNA sequence: TGTGCCATCAGTGAGCCTTCAGGGGGCAATCAGCCCCAGCATTTT.

The chain carries TRBV5-1 and TRBJ2-5; D might be TRBD1 (6 bases). From germline, CDR1 is SGHRS and CDR2 YFSETQ. Trimming removed 3 bases from V and 4 bases from J, with 16 bases in between. This CDR3 spans 15 amino acids. The CDR3 nucleotides read TGCGCCAGCAGCTCCCCAGGGGCGCGCGGAGAGACCCAGTACTTC. Residues: CASSSPGARGETQYF.

This clone was seen just once. This chain uses TRBV11-2 with TRBJ2-7, with 11 bases matching TRBD1. V shed 5 bases and J 2 bases; nucleotides not matched to a gene: 5. CDR1 and CDR2 from the germline V gene are SGHAT and FQNNGV. The CDR3 loop spans 15 amino acids. Written as DNA, the CDR3 is TGTGCCAGCAGCCTCGGACAGGGGGCAGCCTACGAGCAGTACTTC. It translates to CASSLGQGAAYEQYF.

The chain carries TRBV7-9 and TRBJ2-5; 8 nucleotides line up with TRBD1. Germline V gene lookup returns CDR1 SEHNR and CDR2 FQNEAQ (reference sequence). The CDR3 runs to 14 residues. The trim removed 3 bases at V and 1 base at J, leaving 1 base unmatched. CDR3 amino acids: CASSFGQGQETQYF. In nucleotides, the CDR3 is TGTGCCAGCAGCTTTGGACAGGGCCAAGAGACCCAGTACTTC. The full variable domain, in which reference TRBV7-9 and TRBJ2-5 provide the parts outside the CDR3, is DTGVSQNPRHKITKRGQNVTFRCDPISEHNRLYWYRQTLGQGPEFLTYFQNEAQLEKSRLLSDRFSAERPKGSFSTLEIQRTEQGDSAMYLCASSFGQGQETQYFGPGTRLLVL.

The V and J genes are TRBV18 and TRBJ1-5; D gene ambiguous. Germline CDR1 KGHSH, CDR2 LQKENI. The V and J ends lost 3 bases and 6 bases respectively, with 9 bases between them. The CDR3 contains 13 residues. CDR3 coding DNA: TGTGCCAGCTCACCTTCGCCTACTCAGCCCCAGCATTTT. It codes for CASSPSPTQPQHF. Filled out from reference TRBV18 and TRBJ1-5, the complete variable domain reads NAGVMQNPRHLVRRRGQEARLRCSPMKGHSHVYWYRQLPEEGLKFMVYLQKENIIDESGMPKERFSAEFPKEGPSILRIQQVVRGDSAAYFCASSPSPTQPQHFGDGTRLSIL.

This rearrangement joins TRBV5-6 to TRBJ1-2, with D perhaps matching TRBD1 (6 bases). The CDR3 totals 14 residues. V lost 4 bases and J 5 bases, leaving 15 bases between the germline ends. Looked up from germline, CDR1 is SGHDT and CDR2 is YYEEEE. CDR3 protein: CASSAYRVTYGYTF. DNA of the CDR3: TGTGCCAGCAGCGCGTACAGGGTCACGTATGGCTACACCTTC.

This clone was recorded a few times. The chain employs TRBV18 and TRBJ1-3; D possibly corresponds to TRBD1 (5 bases). The germline V and J ends were trimmed by 4 bases and 4 bases, with 17 bases remaining between them. Germline CDR1 is KGHSH and CDR2 is LQKENI. CDR3 length: 16 amino acids. The CDR3 sequence is CASSRPIGGEGNTIYF. The CDR3 nucleotides are TGTGCCAGCTCACGGCCGATCGGAGGGGAGGGAAACACCATATATTTT.

The rearrangement uses TRBV11-2 and TRBJ1-3; D gene unclear. CDR1 is SGHAT and CDR2 is FQNNGV in the germline V gene. Trimming took off 5 bases at V and 0 bases at J, with 8 bases between the two ends. This CDR3 contains 14 residues. As DNA, the CDR3 is TGTGCCAGCAGCCTGGCGTTCTCTGGAAACACCATATATTTT. Protein product: CASSLAFSGNTIYF.

Note on this clone: The sample carries other DNA sequences with the same CDR3. V and J are TRBV19 and TRBJ1-5; the D gene is possibly TRBD1 (6 bases). V dropped 6 bases and J dropped 4 bases, with 16 bases sitting between them. Germline CDR1 reads LNHDA; CDR2 reads SQIVND (reference sequence). The CDR3 runs 15 residues. The CDR3 here is CASRSQQGWNQPQHF. CDR3 DNA sequence: TGTGCCAGTAGGAGTCAACAGGGCTGGAATCAGCCCCAGCATTTT. Variable domain in full (rest from reference TRBV19 and TRBJ1-5): DGGITQSPKYLFRKEGQNVTLSCEQNLNHDAMYWYRQDPGQGLRLIYYSQIVNDFQKGDIAEGYSVSREKKESFPLTVTSAQKNPTAFYLCASRSQQGWNQPQHFGDGTRLSIL.

The genes are TRBV7-6 and TRBJ1-1; 7 bases are shared with TRBD1. J was trimmed by 2 bases and V by 2 bases; bases with no gene match: 20. Germline V gene data show CDR1 as SGHVS and CDR2 as FNYEAQ. This CDR3 contains 20 residues. The CDR3 here is CASSLYGWAQSQGVNTEAFF. DNA for the CDR3: TGTGCCAGCAGCTTATATGGTTGGGCACAATCCCAGGGGGTTAACACTGAAGCTTTCTTT.

A single count supports this clone. The chain has TRBV4-1 and TRBJ2-2; 7 bases map to TRBD2. With V trimmed by 0 bases and J by 2 bases, 3 bases remained unmatched. The germline V gene encodes CDR1 MGHRA and CDR2 YSYEKL. The CDR3 has 16 residues. CDR3 amino acids: CASSQEGRVNTGELFF. DNA for the CDR3: TGCGCCAGCAGCCAAGAGGGGAGGGTCAACACCGGGGAGCTGTTTTTT.

The CDR3 region is CASSYRMNTEAFF. CDR3 in DNA: TGTGCCAGCAGCTACAGGATGAACACTGAAGCTTTCTTT. The chain uses TRBV2 and TRBJ1-1; D might be TRBD1 (5 bases). CDR1 is SNHLY and CDR2 is FYNNEI in the germline V gene. The CDR3 covers 13 residues. Trimming left V 6 bases short and J 0 bases short, with 8 bases between.

The V and J genes are TRBV15 and TRBJ1-2; D gene ambiguous. Germline-derived CDR1 and CDR2 are LNHNV and YYDKDF (reference sequence). Trimming pared 0 bases from V and 4 bases from J, leaving 12 bases between. The CDR3 extends over 15 amino acids. The CDR3 region is CATSRDPSAGYGYTF. The DNA of the CDR3 is TGTGCCACCAGCAGAGATCCCTCTGCTGGCTATGGCTACACCTTC.

The genes are TRBV11-2 and TRBJ2-7; 9 bases are shared with TRBD1. This CDR3 has 14 residues. The germline V gene encodes CDR1 SGHAT and CDR2 FQNNGV. The junction had 7 bases not matched to a gene; V was cut back by 4 bases and J by 6 bases. The CDR3 region is CASSSGTGSVEQYF. CDR3 coding DNA: TGTGCCAGCAGCTCCGGGACAGGGTCGGTCGAGCAGTACTTC.

A few counts support this clone. The chain carries TRBV18 and TRBJ2-3; D uncertain. V was cut by 2 bases and J by 2 bases, with 8 bases left in between. This CDR3 is 14 amino acids long. Per the germline V gene, CDR1 is KGHSH and CDR2 is LQKENI. The chain's CDR3 is CASSPEPTTDTQYF. CDR3 DNA: TGTGCCAGCTCACCAGAACCGACCACAGATACGCAGTATTTT. The full variable domain, in which reference TRBV18 and TRBJ2-3 provide the parts outside the CDR3, is NAGVMQNPRHLVRRRGQEARLRCSPMKGHSHVYWYRQLPEEGLKFMVYLQKENIIDESGMPKERFSAEFPKEGPSILRIQQVVRGDSAAYFCASSPEPTTDTQYFGPGTRLTVL.

J is TRBJ2-1 and V is TRBV6-1; TRBD2 matches 7 bases. The germline V gene has CDR1 MNHNS and CDR2 SASEGT. CDR3 length equals 12 residues. The ends lost 3 bases at V and 7 bases at J; junction bases unmatched: 0. The CDR3 nucleotides read TGTGCCAGCAGTGACGGGGGGAATGAGCAGTTCTTC. Its translation is CASSDGGNEQFF.